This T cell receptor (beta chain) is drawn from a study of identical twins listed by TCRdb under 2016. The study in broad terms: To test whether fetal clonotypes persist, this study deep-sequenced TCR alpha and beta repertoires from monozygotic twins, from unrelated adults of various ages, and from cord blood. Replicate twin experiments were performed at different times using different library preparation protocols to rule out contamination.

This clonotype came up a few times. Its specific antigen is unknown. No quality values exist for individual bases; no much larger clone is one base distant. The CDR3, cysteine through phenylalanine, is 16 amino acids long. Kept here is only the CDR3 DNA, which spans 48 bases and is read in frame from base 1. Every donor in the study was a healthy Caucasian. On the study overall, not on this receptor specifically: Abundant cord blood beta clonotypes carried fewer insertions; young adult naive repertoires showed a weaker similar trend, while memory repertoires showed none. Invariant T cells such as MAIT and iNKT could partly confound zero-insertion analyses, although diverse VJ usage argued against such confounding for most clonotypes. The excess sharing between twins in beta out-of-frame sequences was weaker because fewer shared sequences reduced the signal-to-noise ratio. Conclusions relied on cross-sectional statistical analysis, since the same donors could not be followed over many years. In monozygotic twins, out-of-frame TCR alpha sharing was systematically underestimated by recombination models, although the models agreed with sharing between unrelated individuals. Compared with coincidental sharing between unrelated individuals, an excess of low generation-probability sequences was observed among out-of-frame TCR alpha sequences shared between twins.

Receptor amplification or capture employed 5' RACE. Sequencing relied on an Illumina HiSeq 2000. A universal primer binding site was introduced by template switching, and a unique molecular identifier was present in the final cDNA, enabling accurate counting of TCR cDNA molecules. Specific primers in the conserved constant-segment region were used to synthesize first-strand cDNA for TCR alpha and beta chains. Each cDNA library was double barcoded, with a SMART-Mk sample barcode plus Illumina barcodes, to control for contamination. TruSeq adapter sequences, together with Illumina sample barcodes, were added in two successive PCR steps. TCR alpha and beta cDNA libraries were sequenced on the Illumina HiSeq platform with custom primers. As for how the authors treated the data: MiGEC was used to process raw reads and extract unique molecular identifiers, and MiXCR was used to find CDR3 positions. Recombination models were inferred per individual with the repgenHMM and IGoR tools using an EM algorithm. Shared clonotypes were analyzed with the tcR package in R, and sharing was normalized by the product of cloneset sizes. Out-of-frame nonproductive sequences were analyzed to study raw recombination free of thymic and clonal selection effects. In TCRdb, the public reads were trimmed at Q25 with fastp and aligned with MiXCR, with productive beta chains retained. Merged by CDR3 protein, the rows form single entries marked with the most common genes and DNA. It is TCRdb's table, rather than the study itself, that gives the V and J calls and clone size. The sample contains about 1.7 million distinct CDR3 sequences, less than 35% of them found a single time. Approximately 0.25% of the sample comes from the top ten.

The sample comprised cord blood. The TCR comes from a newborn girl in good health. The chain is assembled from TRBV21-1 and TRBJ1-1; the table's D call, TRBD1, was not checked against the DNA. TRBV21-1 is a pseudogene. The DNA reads TGTGCCAGCAGCAAAGGGATTGGACAGGGAGGCCCTGAAGCTTTCTTT. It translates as CASSKGIGQGGPEAFF.